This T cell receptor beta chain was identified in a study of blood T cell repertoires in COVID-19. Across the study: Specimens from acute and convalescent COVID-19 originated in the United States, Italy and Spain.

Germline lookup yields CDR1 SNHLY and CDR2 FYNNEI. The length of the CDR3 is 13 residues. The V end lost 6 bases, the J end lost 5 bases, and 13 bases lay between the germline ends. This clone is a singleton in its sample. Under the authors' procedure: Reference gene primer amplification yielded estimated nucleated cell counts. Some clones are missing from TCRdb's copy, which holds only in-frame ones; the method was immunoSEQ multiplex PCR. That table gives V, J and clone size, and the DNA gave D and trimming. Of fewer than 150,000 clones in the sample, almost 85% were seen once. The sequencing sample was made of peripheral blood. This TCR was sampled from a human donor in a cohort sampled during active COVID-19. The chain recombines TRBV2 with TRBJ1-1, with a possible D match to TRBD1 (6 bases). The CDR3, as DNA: TGTGCCAGCAGGATACAGGGTGGGACTGAAGCTTTCTTT. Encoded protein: CASRIQGGTEAFF.